This T cell receptor beta chain comes out of a study of technical replicates of blood from a handful of donors. Clones were read by immunoSEQ multiplex PCR, and TCRdb kept only the in-frame ones, dropping some. The sample shows approximately 87,000 clones, about 95% of them seen only once. The ends were cut back, 5 bases at V and 3 bases at J, with 19 bases in the middle. The CDR3 runs 16 residues. In germline, CDR1 is SEHNR, CDR2 FQNEAQ (reference sequence). The chain recombines TRBV7-9 with TRBJ1-1, with TRBD1 as a possible D gene (5 bases). The sequenced sample was T cells isolated from PBMCs. The source of this sequence is a human donor in good health. CDR3 sequence: CASSTRGPPGDTEAFF. CDR3 in DNA: TGTGCCAGCAGCACTAGAGGGCCCCCGGGGGACACTGAAGCTTTCTTT. Full variable domain (remainder filled in from reference TRBV7-9 and TRBJ1-1): DTGVSQNPRHKITKRGQNVTFRCDPISEHNRLYWYRQTLGQGPEFLTYFQNEAQLEKSRLLSDRFSAERPKGSFSTLEIQRTEQGDSAMYLCASSTRGPPGDTEAFFGQGTRLTVV.